The rows below give T cell receptor beta chains drawn from one sample of a study of blood T cell repertoires in COVID-19. The assay was immunoSEQ multiplex PCR, and TCRdb's table has in-frame clones only and misses some. The table lists fewer than 300,000 clones, roughly 87% of them singletons. Material: peripheral blood. All receptors come from a human donor in a cohort sampled during active COVID-19. Both conserved end residues are part of each CDR3. A D gene is named only where the DNA matches it firmly. Size is stated for part of the rows, as once, few or many counts, or as a class when the clone is expanded.

v_gene	d_gene	j_gene	abundance	CDR3aa	CDR3nt
TRBV9	.	TRBJ1-1	.	CASSVGGQPTEAFF	TGTGCCAGCAGCGTAGGTGGGCAGCCCACTGAAGCTTTCTTT
TRBV6-5	.	TRBJ1-4	.	CASRSQGEKLFF	TGTGCCAGCAGATCCCAGGGGGAAAAACTGTTTTTT
TRBV4-3	.	TRBJ2-5	once	CASSQDASVQETQYF	TGCGCCAGCAGCCAAGATGCCAGCGTCCAAGAGACCCAGTACTTC
TRBV7-8	TRBD1	TRBJ1-6	few	CASSLALTGTGDSPLHF	TGTGCCAGCAGCTTAGCCCTGACCGGGACAGGGGATTCACCCCTCCACTTT
TRBV9	TRBD1	TRBJ1-3	.	CASSPSPGGGNTIYF	TGTGCCAGCAGCCCCAGCCCAGGGGGCGGAAACACCATATATTTT
TRBV6-5	TRBD2	TRBJ2-3	.	CASRATSADTQYF	TGTGCCAGCAGAGCCACTAGCGCAGATACGCAGTATTTT
TRBV19	.	TRBJ1-1	.	CASSDTPNTEAFF	TGTGCCAGTAGCGACACCCCAAACACTGAAGCTTTCTTT
TRBV29-1	.	TRBJ2-5	.	CSVEELRETQYF	TGCAGCGTTGAAGAACTGCGAGAGACCCAGTACTTC
TRBV5-4	.	TRBJ2-3	.	CASSFKGADTQYF	TGTGCCAGCAGCTTCAAGGGGGCAGATACGCAGTATTTT
TRBV18	.	TRBJ1-2	once	CASSPLATGTVYGYTF	TGTGCCAGCTCACCACTCGCGACAGGAACTGTTTATGGCTACACCTTC
TRBV6-5	TRBD2	TRBJ2-7	.	CASRAGGPGEQYF	TGTGCCAGCAGAGCGGGAGGGCCGGGCGAGCAGTACTTC
TRBV7-2	TRBD2	TRBJ2-3	.	CASSLGPGGPPDTQYF	TGTGCCAGCAGCTTAGGTCCGGGAGGGCCACCAGATACGCAGTATTTT
TRBV6-5	.	TRBJ2-5	.	CASSSLTAGSETQYF	TGTGCCAGCAGTTCCCTGACGGCAGGGTCAGAGACCCAGTACTTC
TRBV5-6	.	TRBJ1-5	few	CASSLRGTVQPQHF	TGTGCCAGCAGCTTGAGGGGGACGGTTCAGCCCCAGCATTTT
TRBV12-3/TRBV12-4	.	TRBJ2-5	.	CASSPPLGAQYF	TGTGCCAGCAGTCCACCCCTCGGGGCCCAGTACTTC
TRBV4-3	TRBD2	TRBJ2-1	.	CASSLSGSFSYNEQFF	TGCGCCAGCAGCCTTAGCGGGTCTTTCTCCTACAATGAGCAGTTCTTC
TRBV7-8	.	TRBJ2-7	.	CASSYVGAGRNEQYF	TGTGCCAGCAGCTACGTAGGTGCGGGAAGGAACGAGCAGTACTTC
TRBV7-2	TRBD2	TRBJ2-1	.	CASSLTSGGEFF	TGTGCCAGCAGCTTAACTAGCGGGGGGGAGTTCTTC
TRBV5-6	.	TRBJ1-3	.	CASSSQSSGNTIYF	TGTGCCAGCAGCTCACAGAGCTCTGGAAACACCATATATTTT
TRBV5-4	.	TRBJ2-7	.	CASRSSAAGRHEQYF	TGTGCCAGCAGATCATCAGCCGCGGGCCGCCACGAGCAGTACTTC
TRBV24-1	.	TRBJ2-1	.	CATSDPDRSGTNEQFF	TGTGCCACCAGTGATCCAGACCGATCCGGGACAAATGAGCAGTTCTTC
TRBV19	TRBD2	TRBJ2-3	.	CASRIREGQGSTDTQYF	TGTGCCAGTAGAATACGGGAGGGTCAAGGGAGCACAGATACGCAGTATTTT
TRBV3-1/TRBV3-2	.	TRBJ2-2	.	CASTPELSGELFF	TGTGCCAGCACCCCGGAGCTATCGGGGGAGCTGTTTTTT
TRBV19	.	TRBJ1-1	.	CASSLQGYTEAFF	TGTGCCAGTAGTTTACAGGGCTACACTGAAGCTTTCTTT
TRBV2	TRBD1	TRBJ2-7	few	CASSQDREYEQYF	TGTGCCAGCTCCCAGGACAGGGAATACGAGCAGTACTTC
TRBV7-2	TRBD1	TRBJ1-3	.	CASSLWTGAGNTIYF	TGTGCCAGCAGCTTATGGACAGGGGCTGGAAACACCATATATTTT
TRBV30	.	TRBJ1-2	.	CAWSPREGNYGYTF	TGTGCCTGGAGTCCCCGGGAAGGGAACTATGGCTACACCTTC